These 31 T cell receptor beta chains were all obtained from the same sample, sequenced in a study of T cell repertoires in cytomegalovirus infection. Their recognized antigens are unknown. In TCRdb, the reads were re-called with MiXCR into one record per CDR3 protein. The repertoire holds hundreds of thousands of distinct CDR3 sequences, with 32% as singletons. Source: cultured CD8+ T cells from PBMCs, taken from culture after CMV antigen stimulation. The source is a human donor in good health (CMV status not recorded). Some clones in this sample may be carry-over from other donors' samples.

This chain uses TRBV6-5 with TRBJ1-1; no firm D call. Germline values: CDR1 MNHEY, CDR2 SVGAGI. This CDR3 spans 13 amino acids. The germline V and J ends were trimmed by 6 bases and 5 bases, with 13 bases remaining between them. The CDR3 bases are TGTGCCAGCAGCTCCCGAATATGGACTGAAGCTTTCTTT. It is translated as CASSSRIWTEAFF.

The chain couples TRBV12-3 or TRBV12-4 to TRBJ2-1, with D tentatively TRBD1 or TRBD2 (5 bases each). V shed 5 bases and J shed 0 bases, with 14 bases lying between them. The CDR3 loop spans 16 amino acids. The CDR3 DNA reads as TGTGCCAGCAGTCGGTCCGGGACCGGCTCCTACAATGAGCAGTTCTTC. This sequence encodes CASSRSGTGSYNEQFF.

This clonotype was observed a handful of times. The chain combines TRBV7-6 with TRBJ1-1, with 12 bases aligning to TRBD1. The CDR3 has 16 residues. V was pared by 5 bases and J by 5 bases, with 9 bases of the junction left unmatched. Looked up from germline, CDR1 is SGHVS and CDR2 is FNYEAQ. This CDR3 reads CASSRGTGGRETEAFF. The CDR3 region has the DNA TGTGCCAGCAGCCGAGGGACAGGGGGCCGGGAAACTGAAGCTTTCTTT. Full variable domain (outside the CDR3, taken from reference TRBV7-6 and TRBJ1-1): GAGVSQSPRYKVTKRGQDVALRCDPISGHVSLYWYRQALGQGPEFLTYFNYEAQQDKSGLPNDRFSAERPEGSISTLTIQRTEQRDSAMYRCASSRGTGGRETEAFFGQGTRLTVV.

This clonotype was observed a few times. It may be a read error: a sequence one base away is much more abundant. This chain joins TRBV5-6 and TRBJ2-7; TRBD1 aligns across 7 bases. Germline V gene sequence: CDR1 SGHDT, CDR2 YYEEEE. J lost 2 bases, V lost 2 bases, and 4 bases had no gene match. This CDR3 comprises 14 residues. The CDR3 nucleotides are TGTGCCAGCAGCTTCGGGACAGCGCCCTACGAGCAGTACTTC. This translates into CASSFGTAPYEQYF.

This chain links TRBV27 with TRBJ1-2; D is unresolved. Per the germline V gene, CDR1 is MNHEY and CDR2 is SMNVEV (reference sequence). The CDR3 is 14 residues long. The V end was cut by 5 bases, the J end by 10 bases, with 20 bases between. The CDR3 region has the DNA TGTGCCAGCAGTCCCAATTTGGTTGTCCGTGACTACACCTTC. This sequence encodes CASSPNLVVRDYTF.

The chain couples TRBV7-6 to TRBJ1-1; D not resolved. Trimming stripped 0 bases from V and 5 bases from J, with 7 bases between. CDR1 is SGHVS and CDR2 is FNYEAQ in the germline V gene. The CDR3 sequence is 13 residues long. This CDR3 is CASSLALWTEAFF. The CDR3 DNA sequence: TGTGCCAGCAGCTTAGCGCTATGGACTGAAGCTTTCTTT.

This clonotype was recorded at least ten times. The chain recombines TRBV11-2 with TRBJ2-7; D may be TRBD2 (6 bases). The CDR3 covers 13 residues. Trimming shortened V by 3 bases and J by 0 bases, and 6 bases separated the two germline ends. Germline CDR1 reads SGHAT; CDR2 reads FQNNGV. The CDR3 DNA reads TGTGCCAGCAGCTTGGGGGGCTCCTACGAGCAGTACGTC. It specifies CASSLGGSYEQYV.

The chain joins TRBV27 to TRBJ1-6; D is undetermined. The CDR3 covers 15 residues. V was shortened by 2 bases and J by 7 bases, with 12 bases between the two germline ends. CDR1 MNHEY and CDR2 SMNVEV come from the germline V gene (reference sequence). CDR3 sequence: CASSLISSQNSPLHF. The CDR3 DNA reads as TGTGCCAGCAGTTTAATTTCGTCTCAAAATTCACCCCTCCACTTT.

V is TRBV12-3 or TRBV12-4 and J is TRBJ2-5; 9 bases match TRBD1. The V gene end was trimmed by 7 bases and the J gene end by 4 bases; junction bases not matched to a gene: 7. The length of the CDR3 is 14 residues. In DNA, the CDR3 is TGTGCCAGCACTCTGACAGGGGGTCTAGAGACCCAGTACTTC. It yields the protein CASTLTGGLETQYF.

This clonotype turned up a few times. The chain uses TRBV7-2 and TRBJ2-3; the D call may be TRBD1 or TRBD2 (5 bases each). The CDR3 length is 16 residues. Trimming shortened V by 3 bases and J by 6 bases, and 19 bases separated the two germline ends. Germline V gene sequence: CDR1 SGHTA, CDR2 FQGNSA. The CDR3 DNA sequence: TGTGCCAGCAGCTTGAATTTTCTCGGGGCGGGCGATACGCAGTATTTT. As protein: CASSLNFLGAGDTQYF.

CDR3 in amino acids: CASTSGGLTEAFF. The CDR3 DNA reads as TGTGCCAGCACCTCGGGGGGATTGACTGAAGCTTTCTTT. This chain links TRBV11-2 with TRBJ1-1; the D gene is possibly TRBD1 (5 bases). The CDR3 is made up of 13 amino acids. In germline, CDR1 is SGHAT, CDR2 FQNNGV. Between the trimmed V and J ends, which lost 7 bases and 5 bases, there was a span of 14 bases.

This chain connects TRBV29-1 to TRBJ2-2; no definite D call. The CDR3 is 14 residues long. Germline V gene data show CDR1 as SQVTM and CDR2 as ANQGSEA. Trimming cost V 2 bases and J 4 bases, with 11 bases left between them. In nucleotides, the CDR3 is TGCAGCGTTGAAACGGCTTTTTCCACCGGGGAGCTGTTTTTT. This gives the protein CSVETAFSTGELFF.

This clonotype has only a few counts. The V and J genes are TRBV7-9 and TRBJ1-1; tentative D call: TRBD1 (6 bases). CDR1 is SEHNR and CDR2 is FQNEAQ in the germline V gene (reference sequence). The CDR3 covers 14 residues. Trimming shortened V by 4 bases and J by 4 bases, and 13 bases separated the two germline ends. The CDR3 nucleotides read TGTGCCAGCAGCTCTGAGGGGGTCGGCACTGAAGCTTTCTTT. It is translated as CASSSEGVGTEAFF. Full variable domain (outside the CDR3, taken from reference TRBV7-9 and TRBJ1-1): DTGVSQNPRHKITKRGQNVTFRCDPISEHNRLYWYRQTLGQGPEFLTYFQNEAQLEKSRLLSDRFSAERPKGSFSTLEIQRTEQGDSAMYLCASSSEGVGTEAFFGQGTRLTVV.

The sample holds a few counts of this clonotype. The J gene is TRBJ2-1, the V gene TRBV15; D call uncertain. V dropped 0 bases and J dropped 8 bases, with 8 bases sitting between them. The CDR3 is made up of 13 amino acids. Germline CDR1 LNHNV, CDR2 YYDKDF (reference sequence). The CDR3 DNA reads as TGTGCCACCAGCAGAGAGAGTTTTGATGAGCAGTTCTTC. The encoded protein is CATSRESFDEQFF.

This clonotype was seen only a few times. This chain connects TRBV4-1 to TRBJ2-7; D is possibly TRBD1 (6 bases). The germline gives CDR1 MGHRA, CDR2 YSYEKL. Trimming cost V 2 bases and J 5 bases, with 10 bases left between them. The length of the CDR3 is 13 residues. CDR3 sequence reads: CASSQIQGHEQYF. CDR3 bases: TGCGCCAGCAGCCAAATACAGGGCCACGAGCAGTACTTC.

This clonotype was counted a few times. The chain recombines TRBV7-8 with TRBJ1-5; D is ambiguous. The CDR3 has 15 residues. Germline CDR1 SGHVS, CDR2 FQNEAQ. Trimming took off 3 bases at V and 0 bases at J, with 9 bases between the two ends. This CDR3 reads CASSLVKVSNQPQHF. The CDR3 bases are TGTGCCAGCAGCTTGGTCAAGGTTAGCAATCAGCCCCAGCATTTT. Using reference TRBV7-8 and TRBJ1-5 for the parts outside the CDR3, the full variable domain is GAGVSQSPRYKVAKRGQDVALRCDPISGHVSLFWYQQALGQGPEFLTYFQNEAQLDKSGLPSDRFFAERPEGSVSTLKIQRTQQEDSAVYLCASSLVKVSNQPQHFGDGTRLSIL.

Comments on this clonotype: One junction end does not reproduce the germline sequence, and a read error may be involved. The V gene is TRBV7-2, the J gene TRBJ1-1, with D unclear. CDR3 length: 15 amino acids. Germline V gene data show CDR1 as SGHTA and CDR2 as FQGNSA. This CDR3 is CAGSLGLALFTEAFF. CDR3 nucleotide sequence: TGTGCCGGCAGCTTAGGTTTGGCATTGTTCACTGAAGCTTTCTTT.

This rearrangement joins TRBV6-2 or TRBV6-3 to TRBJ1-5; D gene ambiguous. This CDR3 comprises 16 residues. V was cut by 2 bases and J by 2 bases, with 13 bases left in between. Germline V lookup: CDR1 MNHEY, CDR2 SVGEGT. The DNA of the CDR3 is TGTGCCAGCAGTTACGATCCCGAGCTTGGCAATCAGCCCCAGCATTTT. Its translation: CASSYDPELGNQPQHF.

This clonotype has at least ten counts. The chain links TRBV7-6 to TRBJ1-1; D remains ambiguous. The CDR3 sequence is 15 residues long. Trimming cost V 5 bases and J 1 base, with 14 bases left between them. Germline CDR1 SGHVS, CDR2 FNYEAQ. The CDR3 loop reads CASSPFEGRNTEAFF. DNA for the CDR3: TGTGCCAGCAGCCCATTCGAGGGTAGGAACACTGAAGCTTTCTTT.

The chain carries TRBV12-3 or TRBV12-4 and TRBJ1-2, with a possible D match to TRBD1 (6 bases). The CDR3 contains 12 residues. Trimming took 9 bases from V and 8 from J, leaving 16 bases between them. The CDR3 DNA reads TGTGCCAGTTCGGGGGGCGTTCGGGGCTACACCTTC. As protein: CASSGGVRGYTF.

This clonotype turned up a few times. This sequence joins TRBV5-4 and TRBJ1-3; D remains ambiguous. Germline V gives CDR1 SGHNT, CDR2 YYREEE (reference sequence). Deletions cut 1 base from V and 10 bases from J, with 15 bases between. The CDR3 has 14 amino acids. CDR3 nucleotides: TGTGCCAGCAGCTTGTGGGCTTCGATCCGTACCATATATTTT. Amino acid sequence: CASSLWASIRTIYF.

CDR3 DNA: TGTGCCAGCAGCCGCATCCCGCCCACAGAAAGCAACTATGGCTACACCTTC. Protein: CASSRIPPTESNYGYTF. The V and J genes are TRBV27 and TRBJ1-2, with D hard to call. The CDR3 spans 17 residues. In germline, CDR1 is MNHEY, CDR2 SMNVEV (reference sequence). V was pared by 6 bases and J by 2 bases, with 22 bases between.

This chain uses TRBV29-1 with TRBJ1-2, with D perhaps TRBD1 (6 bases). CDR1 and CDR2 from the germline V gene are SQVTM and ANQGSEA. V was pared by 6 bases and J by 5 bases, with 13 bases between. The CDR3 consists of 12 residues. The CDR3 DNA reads TGCAGCGTCTGGACAGCCCTTTATGGCTACACCTTC. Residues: CSVWTALYGYTF.

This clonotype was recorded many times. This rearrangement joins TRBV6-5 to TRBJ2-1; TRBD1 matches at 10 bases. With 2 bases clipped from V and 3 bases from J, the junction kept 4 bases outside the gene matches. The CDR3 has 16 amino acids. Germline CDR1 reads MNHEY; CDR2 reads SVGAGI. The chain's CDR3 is CASSYGGQGNYNEQFF. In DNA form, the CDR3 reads TGTGCCAGCAGTTACGGGGGACAGGGGAACTACAATGAGCAGTTCTTC.

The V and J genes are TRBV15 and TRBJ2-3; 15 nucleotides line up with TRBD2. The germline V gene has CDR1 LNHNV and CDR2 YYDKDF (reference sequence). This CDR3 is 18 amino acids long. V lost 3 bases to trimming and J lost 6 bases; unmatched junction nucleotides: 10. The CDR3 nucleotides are TGTGCCACCAGCAGCGCCTGGACTAGCGGGGGGGTCAGCGATACGCAGTATTTT. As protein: CATSSAWTSGGVSDTQYF.

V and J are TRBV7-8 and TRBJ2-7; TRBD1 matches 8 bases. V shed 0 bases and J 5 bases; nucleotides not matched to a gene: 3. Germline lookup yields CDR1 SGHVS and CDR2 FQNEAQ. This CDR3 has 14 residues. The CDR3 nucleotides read TGTGCCAGCAGCTTAGCGAACAGGGGGAACGAGCAGTACGTC. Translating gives CASSLANRGNEQYV.

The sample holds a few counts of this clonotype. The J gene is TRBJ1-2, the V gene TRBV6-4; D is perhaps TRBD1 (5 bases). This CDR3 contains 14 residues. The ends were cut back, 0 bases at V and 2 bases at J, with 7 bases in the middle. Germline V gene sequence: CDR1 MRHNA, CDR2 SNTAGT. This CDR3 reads CASSDSPGNYGYTF. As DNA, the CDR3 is TGTGCCAGCAGTGACTCCCCAGGGAACTATGGCTACACCTTC.

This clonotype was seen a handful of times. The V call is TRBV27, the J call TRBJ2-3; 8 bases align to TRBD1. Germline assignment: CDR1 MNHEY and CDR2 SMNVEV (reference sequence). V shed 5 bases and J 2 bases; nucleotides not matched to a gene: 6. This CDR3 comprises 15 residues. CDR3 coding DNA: TGTGCCAGCAGTCGCGACAGGGGCCACACAGATACGCAGTATTTT. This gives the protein CASSRDRGHTDTQYF.

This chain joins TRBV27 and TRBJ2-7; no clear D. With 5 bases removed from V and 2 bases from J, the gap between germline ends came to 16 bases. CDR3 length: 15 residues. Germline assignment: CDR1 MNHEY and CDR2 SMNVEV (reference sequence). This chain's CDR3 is CASSPDGDPTYEQYF. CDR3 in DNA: TGTGCCAGCAGTCCCGACGGAGACCCAACCTACGAGCAGTACTTC.

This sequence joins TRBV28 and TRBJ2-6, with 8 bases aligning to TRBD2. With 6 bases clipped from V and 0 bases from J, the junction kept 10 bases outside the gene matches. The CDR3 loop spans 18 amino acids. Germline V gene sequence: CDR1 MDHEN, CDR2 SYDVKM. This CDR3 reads CASSRAGDGISGANVLTF. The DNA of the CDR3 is TGTGCCAGCAGCCGAGCGGGGGACGGGATCTCTGGGGCCAACGTCCTGACTTTC. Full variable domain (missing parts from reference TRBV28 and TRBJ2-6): DVKVTQSSRYLVKRTGEKVFLECVQDMDHENMFWYRQDPGLGLRLIYFSYDVKMKEKGDIPEGYSVSREKKERFSLILESASTNQTSMYLCASSRAGDGISGANVLTFGAGSRLTVL.

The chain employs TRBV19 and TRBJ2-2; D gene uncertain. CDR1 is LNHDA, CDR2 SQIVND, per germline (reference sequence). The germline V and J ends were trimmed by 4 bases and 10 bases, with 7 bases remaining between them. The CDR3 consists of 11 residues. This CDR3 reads CASSRNEELFF. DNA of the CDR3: TGTGCCAGTAGTAGGAACGAGGAGCTGTTTTTT.